Listed below are T cell receptor beta chains from one sample, sequenced in a study of technical replicates of blood from a few donors. Sequenced by immunoSEQ multiplex PCR; TCRdb stores in-frame clones only, minus some. This table holds roughly 72,000 clones, 96% found once. Sequencing used T cells isolated from PBMCs. These receptors were obtained from a human donor in good health. Both conserved end residues are part of each CDR3. The D gene is left open where the match is weak. Size is stated for part of the rows, as once, few or many counts, or as a class when the clone is expanded.

j_gene: TRBJ2-1
v_gene: TRBV2
abundance: -
d_gene: -
CDR3nt: TGTGCCAGCAGTACCCAGAAAAGGGGTACCGATGAGCAGTTCTTC
CDR3aa: CASSTQKRGTDEQFF

j_gene: TRBJ2-7
v_gene: TRBV27
abundance: -
d_gene: TRBD2
CDR3nt: TGTGCCAGCAGTCTCTCCCCAACGACTAGCGGCCCCTACGAGCAGTACTTC
CDR3aa: CASSLSPTTSGPYEQYF

j_gene: TRBJ1-4
v_gene: TRBV10-3
abundance: -
d_gene: -
CDR3nt: TGTGCCATCAAGAGTAATTATAATGAAAATGGACTGTTTTTT
CDR3aa: CAIKSNYNENGLFF

j_gene: TRBJ2-7
v_gene: TRBV27
abundance: -
d_gene: -
CDR3nt: TGTGCCAGCAGTTTGGAAAGGAGCTCCTACGAGCAGTACTTC
CDR3aa: CASSLERSSYEQYF

j_gene: TRBJ2-7
v_gene: TRBV19
abundance: -
d_gene: -
CDR3nt: TGTGCCAGTAGTATAGATGCCTCGGAGGGCTACGAGCAGTACTTC
CDR3aa: CASSIDASEGYEQYF

j_gene: TRBJ2-5
v_gene: TRBV18
abundance: -
d_gene: -
CDR3nt: TGTGCCAGCTCACCACAGTGGGGCCTACCCCAAGAGACCCAGTACTTC
CDR3aa: CASSPQWGLPQETQYF

j_gene: TRBJ2-1
v_gene: TRBV6-5
abundance: -
d_gene: TRBD2
CDR3nt: TGTGCCAGCAGTTACTCAGGGACTAGCGCTGAGCAGTTCTTC
CDR3aa: CASSYSGTSAEQFF

j_gene: TRBJ2-1
v_gene: TRBV5-8
abundance: -
d_gene: -
CDR3nt: TGTGCCAGCAGCTTGGGGCGGAGCTCCTACAATGAGCAGTTCTTC
CDR3aa: CASSLGRSSYNEQFF

j_gene: TRBJ1-1
v_gene: TRBV7-9
abundance: -
d_gene: -
CDR3nt: TGTGCCAGCAGTGAACTAGGGGACACATTTGAAGCTTTCTTT
CDR3aa: CASSELGDTFEAFF

j_gene: TRBJ1-3
v_gene: TRBV2
abundance: -
d_gene: -
CDR3nt: TGTGCCAGCAGGGGACTCACCTCTGGAAACACCATATATTTT
CDR3aa: CASRGLTSGNTIYF

j_gene: TRBJ2-7
v_gene: TRBV4-3
abundance: -
d_gene: -
CDR3nt: TGCGCCAGCAGCCATGTGGGCGGGTCCACCTACGAGCAGTACTTC
CDR3aa: CASSHVGGSTYEQYF

j_gene: TRBJ2-3
v_gene: TRBV7-8
abundance: -
d_gene: -
CDR3nt: TGTGCCAGCAGCTTTCTGCGGGAACTCACAGATACGCAGTATTTT
CDR3aa: CASSFLRELTDTQYF

j_gene: TRBJ2-1
v_gene: TRBV5-1
abundance: -
d_gene: -
CDR3nt: TGCGCCAGCAGCTTGACAGGGTATGATGAGCAGTTCTTC
CDR3aa: CASSLTGYDEQFF

j_gene: TRBJ1-3
v_gene: TRBV28
abundance: -
d_gene: -
CDR3nt: TGTGCCAGCAAAGAGGGTAGCTCTGGAAACACCATATATTTT
CDR3aa: CASKEGSSGNTIYF

j_gene: TRBJ1-1
v_gene: TRBV5-4
abundance: -
d_gene: -
CDR3nt: TGTGCCAGCAGCTTGGAGATTTTGGCGGCTGAAGCTTTCTTT
CDR3aa: CASSLEILAAEAFF

j_gene: TRBJ1-1
v_gene: TRBV30
abundance: -
d_gene: -
CDR3nt: TGTGCCTGGAGTGTACTTAAGAGGGTGGGGAACACTGAAGCTTTCTTT
CDR3aa: CAWSVLKRVGNTEAFF

j_gene: TRBJ1-5
v_gene: TRBV7-8
abundance: -
d_gene: TRBD1
CDR3nt: TGTGCCAGCAGCTTTGGGCAGGGGGCGATAACTAGAGAGCCCCAGCATTTT
CDR3aa: CASSFGQGAITREPQHF

j_gene: TRBJ2-3
v_gene: TRBV2
abundance: -
d_gene: TRBD2
CDR3nt: TGTGCCAGCAGTGGTTTCGAGCGGGAGACAGATACGCAGTATTTT
CDR3aa: CASSGFERETDTQYF

j_gene: TRBJ2-2
v_gene: TRBV7-2
abundance: -
d_gene: TRBD1
CDR3nt: TGTGCCAGCAGCAACTGGACAGGGGGCTCACTGAGACGCGGGGAGCTGTTTTTT
CDR3aa: CASSNWTGGSLRRGELFF

j_gene: TRBJ2-5
v_gene: TRBV15
abundance: -
d_gene: -
CDR3nt: TGTGCCACCAGCAGAGGGGGGGGCATACGACGAGAGACCCAGTACTTC
CDR3aa: CATSRGGGIRRETQYF

j_gene: TRBJ2-7
v_gene: TRBV4-2
abundance: -
d_gene: TRBD2
CDR3nt: TGTGCCAGCAGCCCCCGGGACTACACCTACGAGCAGTACTTC
CDR3aa: CASSPRDYTYEQYF

j_gene: TRBJ2-1
v_gene: TRBV6-5
abundance: -
d_gene: -
CDR3nt: TGTGCCACCGCCACCAGGGCAGATCAGTTCTTC
CDR3aa: CATATRADQFF

j_gene: TRBJ2-2
v_gene: TRBV5-1
abundance: -
d_gene: -
CDR3nt: TGCGCCAGCAGCTTGGTAGGGGCCGGGGAGCTGTTTTTT
CDR3aa: CASSLVGAGELFF

j_gene: TRBJ2-7
v_gene: TRBV11-2
abundance: -
d_gene: TRBD1
CDR3nt: TGTGCCAGCAACACGGGGACAGGGTTTGTGCAGTACTTC
CDR3aa: CASNTGTGFVQYF

j_gene: TRBJ2-7
v_gene: TRBV11-3
abundance: -
d_gene: -
CDR3nt: TGTGCCAGCAGCTCAATCTACGAGCAGTACTTC
CDR3aa: CASSSIYEQYF

j_gene: TRBJ2-7
v_gene: TRBV9
abundance: -
d_gene: TRBD1
CDR3nt: TGTGCCAGCAGCGTAGGGACAGGGACGGGTGAGCAGTACTTC
CDR3aa: CASSVGTGTGEQYF

j_gene: TRBJ1-2
v_gene: TRBV6-5
abundance: -
d_gene: -
CDR3nt: TGTGCCAGCAGTGACGGGGGGCGCGACTATGGCTACACCTTC
CDR3aa: CASSDGGRDYGYTF

j_gene: TRBJ2-5
v_gene: TRBV7-2
abundance: -
d_gene: TRBD2
CDR3nt: TGTGCCAGCAGCTTTCCCTGGGCTAGCGGGAGTTGGGAGACCCAGTACTTC
CDR3aa: CASSFPWASGSWETQYF

j_gene: TRBJ2-3
v_gene: TRBV5-1
abundance: -
d_gene: -
CDR3nt: TGCGCCAGCAGCTTCTTAGTTACCACAGATACGCAGTATTTT
CDR3aa: CASSFLVTTDTQYF

j_gene: TRBJ2-2
v_gene: TRBV29-1
abundance: -
d_gene: TRBD1
CDR3nt: TGCAGCGTGGGGCCGGGACAGGGTCCCGGGGAGCTGTTTTTT
CDR3aa: CSVGPGQGPGELFF

j_gene: TRBJ2-7
v_gene: TRBV6-1
abundance: -
d_gene: -
CDR3nt: TGTGCCAGGGGGGCAGGGTACGAGCAGTACTTC
CDR3aa: CARGAGYEQYF

j_gene: TRBJ2-2
v_gene: TRBV2
abundance: once
d_gene: -
CDR3nt: TGTGCCAGCAGTGTTGGGAGCAATACCGGGGAGCTGTTTTTT
CDR3aa: CASSVGSNTGELFF

j_gene: TRBJ2-2
v_gene: TRBV2
abundance: -
d_gene: TRBD2
CDR3nt: TGTGCCAGCAGAGCAACTAGCGGGACGAACACCGGGGAGCTGTTTTTT
CDR3aa: CASRATSGTNTGELFF

j_gene: TRBJ2-1
v_gene: TRBV19
abundance: once
d_gene: TRBD2
CDR3nt: TGTGCCAGTAGTATAAGGAGCGGGAGTTTCGACAATGAGCAGTTCTTC
CDR3aa: CASSIRSGSFDNEQFF

j_gene: TRBJ2-7
v_gene: TRBV10-3
abundance: -
d_gene: TRBD1
CDR3nt: TGTGCCATACAGAACCCAGACAGGGACGAGCAGTACTTC
CDR3aa: CAIQNPDRDEQYF

j_gene: TRBJ2-3
v_gene: TRBV9
abundance: -
d_gene: TRBD1
CDR3nt: TGTGCCAGCAGTGGTAGGGGGCAGTACACAGATACGCAGTATTTT
CDR3aa: CASSGRGQYTDTQYF

j_gene: TRBJ1-2
v_gene: TRBV5-1
abundance: -
d_gene: -
CDR3nt: TGCGCCAGCAGGCCAGGGACAAGGGGCTACACCTTC
CDR3aa: CASRPGTRGYTF

j_gene: TRBJ2-3
v_gene: TRBV9
abundance: -
d_gene: TRBD2
CDR3nt: TGTGCCAGCAGCAAAGGAGGGGAGGGGTTCGCAGGTACGCAGTATTTT
CDR3aa: CASSKGGEGFAGTQYF

j_gene: TRBJ1-4
v_gene: TRBV25-1
abundance: -
d_gene: TRBD1
CDR3nt: TGTGCCAGCAGTGAATCCCCAGGGACAGGGAATCATGAAAAACTGTTTTTT
CDR3aa: CASSESPGTGNHEKLFF

j_gene: TRBJ1-1
v_gene: TRBV4-1
abundance: -
d_gene: TRBD1
CDR3nt: TGCGCCAGCAGCCGTTCCGGGACAGGGACTGAAGCTTTCTTT
CDR3aa: CASSRSGTGTEAFF

j_gene: TRBJ1-4
v_gene: TRBV6-5
abundance: -
d_gene: -
CDR3nt: TGTGCCAGCAGCACAACAGGGCCAACTAATGAAAAACTGTTTTTT
CDR3aa: CASSTTGPTNEKLFF

j_gene: TRBJ2-1
v_gene: TRBV6-5
abundance: -
d_gene: -
CDR3nt: TGTGCCAGCAGTTACTCGACAGGCGGGAGTAGCTATGAGCAGTTCTTC
CDR3aa: CASSYSTGGSSYEQFF

j_gene: TRBJ2-7
v_gene: TRBV29-1
abundance: -
d_gene: -
CDR3nt: TGCAGCGTTGAAGAGCAACCGGGGGAGCAGTACTTC
CDR3aa: CSVEEQPGEQYF

j_gene: TRBJ1-2
v_gene: TRBV28
abundance: -
d_gene: -
CDR3nt: TGTGCCAGCAGTCGACAGGTGACTGGCTACACCTTC
CDR3aa: CASSRQVTGYTF

j_gene: TRBJ2-7
v_gene: TRBV19
abundance: once
d_gene: -
CDR3nt: TGTGCCACTTCATTCGGGTACGAGCAGTACTTC
CDR3aa: CATSFGYEQYF